The clone carrying this TCR beta chain was observed a few times. Antigen: not known. V shed 5 bases and J 2 bases; nucleotides not matched to a gene: 7. Germline V gene lookup returns CDR1 SGHAT and CDR2 FQNNGV. This CDR3 has 15 amino acids. The repertoire was sequenced with immunoSEQ multiplex PCR; TCRdb's copy has only in-frame clones and lacks some. The sample lists roughly 250,000 clones, around 70% occurring once. These data belong to a study of cytotoxic CD8 clonotypes in ibrutinib-treated CLL. The overall study: The authors obtained response samples at a median of around eleven months of treatment, range 6 to 36.

Overall study results and limits: Clonality was higher at ibrutinib response and returned toward baseline at progression. Patients showed higher baseline clonality than age-matched healthy donors, and it tracked circulating CD8+ T-cell counts.

Sequencing used PBMCs, obtained after 24 months of ibrutinib treatment. The receptor comes from a human donor with chronic lymphocytic leukemia. The V and J genes are TRBV11-2 and TRBJ2-5; TRBD2 matches at 8 bases. CDR3 in amino acids: CASSHLAGPQETQYF. As DNA, the CDR3 is TGTGCCAGCAGCCATCTAGCGGGCCCTCAAGAGACCCAGTACTTC.